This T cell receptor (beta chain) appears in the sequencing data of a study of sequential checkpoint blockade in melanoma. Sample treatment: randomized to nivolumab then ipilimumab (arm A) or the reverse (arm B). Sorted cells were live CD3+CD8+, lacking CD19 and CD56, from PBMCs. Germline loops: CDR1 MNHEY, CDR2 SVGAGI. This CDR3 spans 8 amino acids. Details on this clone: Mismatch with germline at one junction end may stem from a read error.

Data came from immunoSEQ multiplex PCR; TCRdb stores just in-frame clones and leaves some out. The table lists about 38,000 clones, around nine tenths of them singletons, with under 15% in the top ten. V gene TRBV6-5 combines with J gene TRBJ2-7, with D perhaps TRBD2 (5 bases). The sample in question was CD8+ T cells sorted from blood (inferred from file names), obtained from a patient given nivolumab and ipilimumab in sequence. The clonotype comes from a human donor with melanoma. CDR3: CASSPLDF. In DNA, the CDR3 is TGTGCCAGCAGCCCACTAGACTTC.